These 12 T cell receptor beta chains came from one sample sequenced in a study of monozygotic twins with inflammatory bowel disease. From the 5' RACE reads, TCRdb lists one entry per CDR3 protein and no DNA. This sample's table has tens of thousands of distinct CDR3 sequences. Sequencing was performed on blood. Receptors originate from a human donor with ulcerative colitis or Crohn's disease, or a healthy co-twin of an affected twin (not recorded which).

The J gene is TRBJ2-2, the V gene TRBV6-1. Per the germline V gene, CDR1 is MNHNS and CDR2 is SASEGT. The CDR3 is 14 amino acids. The CDR3 is CASSRTSNTGELFF.

The V call is TRBV18, the J call TRBJ1-2; TCRdb's D gene call, TRBD1, goes unchecked for lack of DNA. The CDR3 covers 15 residues. Germline-derived CDR1 and CDR2 are KGHSH and LQKENI. CDR3 loop: CASSPTGGAYYGYTF.

V gene TRBV5-4 combines with J gene TRBJ2-7; absent DNA, TCRdb's TRBD1 call cannot be checked. The germline V gene has CDR1 SGHNT and CDR2 YYREEE (reference sequence). This CDR3 has 17 residues. The CDR3 region is CASSLAPYRGSPYEQYF. Supplemented by reference TRBV5-4 and TRBJ2-7, the full variable domain reads ETGVTQSPTHLIKTRGQQVTLRCSSQSGHNTVSWYQQALGQGPQFIFQYYREEENGRGNFPPRFSGLQFPNYSSELNVNALELDDSALYLCASSLAPYRGSPYEQYFGPGTRLTVT.

The rearrangement links TRBV12-3 or TRBV12-4 to TRBJ2-1; lacking DNA, the TRBD2 call made by TCRdb goes unchecked. CDR3 length: 14 residues. The CDR3 reads CASSLGTSVNEQFF.

The chain joins TRBV7-2 to TRBJ2-2; TCRdb calls TRBD1, which cannot be checked without DNA. This CDR3 contains 16 residues. Germline CDR1 and CDR2: SGHTA and FQGNSA. The chain's CDR3 is CASSLQGALMVGELFF.

V gene TRBV5-6 combines with J gene TRBJ2-2; TCRdb reports TRBD1, a call that lacks DNA to check it against. From germline, CDR1 is SGHDT and CDR2 YYEEEE. The CDR3 has 15 residues. CDR3 amino acids: CASSFRGANTGELFF.

The CDR3 loop is CASSESGGLEQPQHF. The chain recombines TRBV2 with TRBJ1-5. CDR1 SNHLY and CDR2 FYNNEI come from the germline V gene. This CDR3 spans 15 amino acids.

The chain recombines TRBV11-2 with TRBJ1-6. The CDR3 spans 14 residues. CDR1 is SGHAT, CDR2 FQNNGV, per germline. The CDR3 protein is CASGEGSYNSPLHF.

The V and J genes are TRBV20-1 and TRBJ1-2. This CDR3 contains 11 residues. Germline CDR1 reads DFQATT; CDR2 reads SNEGSKA (reference sequence). This chain's CDR3 is CSARSGRANTF.

The chain recombines TRBV20-1 with TRBJ2-7; TCRdb's D call, TRBD2, is unchecked because there is no DNA. This CDR3 contains 18 residues. CDR1 and CDR2 from the germline V gene are DFQATT and SNEGSKA (reference sequence). The CDR3 spells CSARGTSGGPLKFYEQYF.

V and J are TRBV4-1 and TRBJ1-3. The CDR3 covers 16 residues. CDR1 and CDR2 (germline): MGHRA, YSYEKL. The CDR3: CASSQDHSSSGNTIYF.

The J gene is TRBJ2-5, the V gene TRBV18. This CDR3 spans 15 amino acids. Germline V gives CDR1 KGHSH, CDR2 LQKENI. The chain's CDR3 is CASSSYSGDQETQYF.